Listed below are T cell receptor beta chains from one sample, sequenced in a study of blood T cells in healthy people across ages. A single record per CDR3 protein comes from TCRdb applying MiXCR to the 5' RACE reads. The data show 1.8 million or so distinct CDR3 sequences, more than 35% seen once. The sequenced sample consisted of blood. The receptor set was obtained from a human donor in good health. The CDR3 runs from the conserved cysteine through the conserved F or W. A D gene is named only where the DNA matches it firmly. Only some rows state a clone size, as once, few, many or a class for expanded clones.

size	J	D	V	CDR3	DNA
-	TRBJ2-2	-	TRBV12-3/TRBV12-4	CASTRGGFNTGELFF	TGTGCCAGCACCCGGGGAGGCTTCAACACCGGGGAGCTGTTTTTT
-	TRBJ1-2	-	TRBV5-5	CASSILPGWVGPNYGYTF	TGTGCCAGCAGCATCCTGCCAGGGTGGGTCGGACCTAACTATGGCTACACCTTC
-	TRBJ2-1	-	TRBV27	CASSSRELGGNEQFF	TGTGCCAGCAGTTCGAGGGAGTTAGGGGGCAATGAGCAGTTCTTC
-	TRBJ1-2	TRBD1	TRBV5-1	CASSSGQAPNYGYTF	TGCGCCAGCAGCTCGGGACAGGCTCCTAACTATGGCTACACCTTC
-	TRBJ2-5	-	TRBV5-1	CASSLIPNRETQYF	TGCGCCAGCAGCTTGATCCCTAACAGGGAGACCCAGTACTTC
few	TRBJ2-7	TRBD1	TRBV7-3	CASSSDGRPGGGYEQYF	TGTGCCAGCAGCTCCGACGGCCGTCCAGGGGGCGGGTACGAGCAGTACTTC
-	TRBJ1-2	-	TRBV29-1	CSVGGSASSGYTF	TGCAGCGTTGGAGGGTCGGCGTCCAGTGGCTACACCTTC
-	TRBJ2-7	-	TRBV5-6	CASSLSESYYEQYF	TGTGCCAGCAGCTTGTCGGAGTCGTACTACGAGCAGTACTTC
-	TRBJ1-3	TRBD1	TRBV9	CASGSRTGVDTIYF	TGTGCCAGCGGCTCTCGGACAGGGGTGGACACCATATATTTT
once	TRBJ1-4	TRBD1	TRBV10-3	CAISEGRGSEKLFF	TGTGCCATCAGTGAGGGCAGGGGGAGTGAAAAACTGTTTTTT
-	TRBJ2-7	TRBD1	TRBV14	CASSQGQNPSYEQYF	TGTGCCAGCAGCCAGGGACAGAATCCCTCCTACGAGCAGTACTTC
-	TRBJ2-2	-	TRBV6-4	CASSEGGLHTGELFF	TGTGCCAGCAGTGAAGGAGGGTTGCACACCGGGGAGCTGTTTTTT
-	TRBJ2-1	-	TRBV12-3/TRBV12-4	CASSFVRGNEQFF	TGTGCCAGCAGTTTCGTCCGGGGCAATGAGCAGTTCTTC
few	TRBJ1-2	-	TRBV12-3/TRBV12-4	CASSWRGYYGYTF	TGTGCCAGCAGTTGGCGGGGGTACTATGGCTACACCTTC
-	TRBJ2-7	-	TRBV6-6	CASSSPSSEQYF	TGTGCCAGCAGTTCCCCTTCAAGTGAGCAGTACTTC
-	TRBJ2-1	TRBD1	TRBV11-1	CASSLALTGYNEQFF	TGTGCCAGCAGCTTAGCCTTGACAGGGTACAATGAGCAGTTCTTC
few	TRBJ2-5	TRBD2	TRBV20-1	CSPSLRAGAPGETQYF	TGCAGCCCCAGCCTACGAGCGGGGGCCCCGGGGGAGACCCAGTACTTC
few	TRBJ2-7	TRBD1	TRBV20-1	CSARDPGQGRSYEQYF	TGCAGTGCTAGAGATCCCGGACAGGGCCGATCCTACGAGCAGTACTTC
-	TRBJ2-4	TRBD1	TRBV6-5	CASPGTGLAKNIQYF	TGTGCCAGCCCGGGGACAGGTTTGGCCAAAAACATTCAGTACTTC
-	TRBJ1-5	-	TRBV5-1	CASSPGGEPSNQPQHF	TGCGCCAGCAGCCCGGGGGGGGAACCAAGCAATCAGCCCCAGCATTTT
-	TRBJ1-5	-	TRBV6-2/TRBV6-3	CASTTSGLDNQPQHF	TGTGCCAGCACCACATCAGGGTTAGACAATCAGCCCCAGCATTTT
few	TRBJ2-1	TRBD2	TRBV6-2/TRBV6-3	CASRPLTSGGNEQFF	TGTGCCAGCAGACCGTTGACTAGCGGGGGTAATGAGCAGTTCTTC
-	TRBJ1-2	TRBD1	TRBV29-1	CSVDWTGDGYTF	TGCAGCGTTGATTGGACAGGAGATGGCTACACCTTC
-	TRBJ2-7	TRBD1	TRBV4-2	CTSSPPGTGSYEQYF	TGTACCAGCAGCCCCCCCGGGACAGGGTCCTACGAGCAGTACTTC
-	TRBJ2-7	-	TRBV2	CASINKGVKYEQYF	TGTGCCAGCATTAATAAGGGAGTTAAATACGAGCAGTACTTC
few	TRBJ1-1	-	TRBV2	CASSPAVEAFF	TGTGCCAGCAGCCCCGCTGTGGAAGCTTTCTTT